This entry is about one T cell receptor beta chain. TCRdb's table, derived via immunoSEQ multiplex PCR, lists solely in-frame clones and lacks some. The sample has 300,000 to 400,000 clones; over 70% are singletons. Germline CDR1 is KGHSH and CDR2 is LQKENI. The CDR3 sequence is 15 residues long. Trimming cost V 2 bases and J 5 bases, with 15 bases left between them. The data stem from a study of blood T cell repertoires in COVID-19. The chain recombines TRBV18 with TRBJ1-1, with a tentative D call TRBD1 (5 bases). The sample comprised peripheral blood. The source is a woman aged 45-60 years with COVID-19, enrolled during active disease. DNA for the CDR3: TGTGCCAGCTCACCAAGTTCAAGGGGAGGGACTGAAGCTTTCTTT. Encoded protein: CASSPSSRGGTEAFF.